This T cell receptor beta chain originates from a study of cytomegalovirus exposure and HLA in healthy donors. The data were produced by immunoSEQ multiplex PCR, yet TCRdb's version contains in-frame clones alone and is incomplete. This repertoire shows 200,000 or so clones, around nine tenths found once; its top ten account for 2% to 2.5%. Study results and limitations: Investigators reported fewer than 200 TCR beta chains as tied to cytomegalovirus. Both high specificity and high sensitivity reportedly marked the classifier's diagnosis of cytomegalovirus status.

Concerning this clone itself: Its antigen remains unknown.

The CDR3 contains 14 residues. Germline CDR1 is MNHEY and CDR2 is SVGAGI. V lost 0 bases, J lost 6 bases, and 1 base stayed unmatched. The V gene is TRBV6-5, the J gene TRBJ1-5; 8 positions match TRBD1. The material sequenced was PBMCs. This clonotype was obtained from a woman aged 18 to 35 in good health and CMV-seropositive. The CDR3 is CASSYSTGVQPQHF. The DNA for the CDR3 is TGTGCCAGCAGTTACTCGACAGGGGTTCAGCCCCAGCATTTT.